This entry concerns a single T cell receptor beta chain. Its antigen is undetermined. Within the sample, other DNA sequences also encode this same CDR3. Based on CD45RO/CCR7/CD25/CD127/CD95/CD27, CD4+ regulatory, stem cell-like memory, naive and central memory cells were sorted. This sample is part of a study of beta chain features in type 1 diabetes. Isolated RNA was reverse transcribed in full, so expressed TCRB transcripts were sequenced. Approximately 3.6 million reads per sample were averaged for naive, central memory and regulatory samples. The protocol was immunoSEQ multiplex PCR, while the TCRdb copy is restricted to in-frame clones and leaves out a portion. The sample has about 620,000 clones; roughly 16% are singletons. Study-level points and caveats: Any HLA-type effect on TCRB rearrangement remained unresolved here. Among patients, naive, central memory and Treg TCRB repertoires appeared more similar than among healthy donors.

The specimen was naive CD4+ T cells from blood. This TCR was sampled from a young man in good health.

CDR3 bases: TGTGCCAGCTCACCGACAGGGAGCGAGCAGTACTTC. It yields the protein CASSPTGSEQYF. The chain employs TRBV18 and TRBJ2-7; 7 nucleotides match TRBD1. Germline V gives CDR1 KGHSH, CDR2 LQKENI. Trimming cost V 3 bases and J 6 bases; bases outside gene matches: 2. The CDR3 runs 12 residues.